This T cell receptor beta chain was sequenced in a study of cytomegalovirus exposure and HLA in healthy donors. Study-level results: After further analysis at a later stage, some 15,000 TCR beta sequences were associated with HLA alleles at 0.05 false discovery rate.

The PCR was carried out with 60 Vbeta primers and 13 Jbeta primers. Produced via immunoSEQ multiplex PCR; TCRdb's table is partial and in-frame only. The top ten hold less than 2.5% of the sample, which has about 170,000 clones, approximately 81% seen once. Details on this clone: What it recognizes is unknown.

Germline assignment: CDR1 MDHEN and CDR2 SYDVKM. Trimming at V came to 5 bases and at J to 2 bases, leaving 8 bases not matched to a gene. CDR3 size: 15 residues. Sequencing was performed on PBMCs. The chain carries TRBV28 and TRBJ2-7, with 8 bases fitting TRBD1. This TCR derives from a woman between 50 and 59 years old in good health and CMV-seronegative. CDR3 region: CASSGQGLAPYEQYF. DNA for the CDR3: TGTGCCAGCAGTGGACAGGGATTAGCCCCCTACGAGCAGTACTTC.